What follows are 17 T cell receptor beta chains derived from one specimen sequenced in a study of blood T cell repertoires in COVID-19. Profiling relied on immunoSEQ multiplex PCR, and the TCRdb table lists in-frame clones only, not all of them. The sample records approximately 230,000 clones, around 88% being singletons. Sequencing used peripheral blood. The receptors derive from a man older than 75 with acute or convalescent COVID-19.

The V and J genes are TRBV7-9 and TRBJ2-7; TRBD2 aligns across 13 bases. J lost 2 bases, V lost 5 bases, and 3 bases had no gene match. The CDR3 extends over 15 amino acids. Looked up from germline, CDR1 is SEHNR and CDR2 is FQNEAQ (reference sequence). CDR3 region: CASSPGLAGPYEQYF. In DNA, the CDR3 is TGTGCCAGCAGCCCGGGACTAGCGGGACCCTACGAGCAGTACTTC.

The genes are TRBV5-4 and TRBJ2-7, with D possibly matching TRBD2 (5 bases). The germline CDR1 and CDR2 sequences are SGHNT and YYREEE (reference sequence). Trimming removed 4 bases at V and 5 bases at J, with 16 bases between. This CDR3 has 14 amino acids. CDR3 sequence: CASSILGEWNEQYF. The CDR3, as DNA: TGTGCCAGCAGCATTCTGGGAGAATGGAACGAGCAGTACTTC.

CDR3 residues: CATSDRQQGALDEQFF. The CDR3 DNA sequence: TGTGCCACCAGTGACCGCCAACAGGGGGCGTTGGATGAGCAGTTCTTC. The chain recombines TRBV24-1 with TRBJ2-1; 9 nucleotides agree with TRBD1. From germline, CDR1 is KGHDR and CDR2 SFDVKD. Trimming cost V 4 bases and J 8 bases; bases outside gene matches: 11. The CDR3 is 16 amino acids.

This rearrangement joins TRBV28 to TRBJ1-5; possible D gene TRBD1, 5 bases. V was shortened by 2 bases and J by 3 bases, with 11 bases between the two germline ends. This CDR3 has 15 residues. Germline lookup yields CDR1 MDHEN and CDR2 SYDVKM. DNA for the CDR3: TGTGCCAGCAGTTTAGGCGGGGCAGCCAATCAGCCCCAGCATTTT. Residues: CASSLGGAANQPQHF.

V usage is TRBV19 and J usage is TRBJ2-3; TRBD1 matches 7 bases. The CDR3 extends over 15 amino acids. Germline V CDR1 and CDR2: LNHDA, SQIVND (reference sequence). Losses at the gene ends were 1 base for V and 9 bases for J; bases not matched to a gene: 10. The CDR3 DNA reads as TGTGCCAGTAGTATAGCGGTCACAGGGGACGAGACGCAGTATTTT. Protein sequence: CASSIAVTGDETQYF.

The genes are TRBV7-2 and TRBJ1-4; 10 positions match TRBD1. Germline assignment: CDR1 SGHTA and CDR2 FQGNSA. Unmatched junction bases numbered 10, after V lost 5 bases and J lost 7 bases. This CDR3 is built from 16 residues. The CDR3 DNA reads TGTGCCAGCAGCAGCGGCTCGACAGGGGGCAGTGAAAAACTGTTTTTT. Residues: CASSSGSTGGSEKLFF.

V and J are TRBV9 and TRBJ2-3; D is undetermined. The V and J ends lost 4 bases and 4 bases respectively, with 13 bases between them. Germline CDR1 is SGDLS and CDR2 is YYNGEE. The CDR3 contains 14 residues. The CDR3 DNA follows: TGTGCCAGCAGCTTCCTGAGCGCTCCAGATACGCAGTATTTT. This translates into CASSFLSAPDTQYF.

The chain is built from TRBV18 and TRBJ2-2; D not certain. V lost 6 bases to trimming and J lost 0 bases, with 2 bases between them. CDR3 length equals 12 residues. Per the germline V gene, CDR1 is KGHSH and CDR2 is LQKENI. As DNA, the CDR3 is TGTGCCAGCTCCTCGAACACCGGGGAGCTGTTTTTT. Translating it yields CASSSNTGELFF.

The genes are TRBV4-1 and TRBJ1-6; D is perhaps TRBD1 (6 bases). V was cut by 2 bases and J by 6 bases, with 11 bases left in between. Germline CDR1 is MGHRA and CDR2 is YSYEKL. The CDR3 totals 15 residues. In DNA form, the CDR3 reads TGCGCCAGCAGCCAACGCAGGGGTGGTAATTCACCCCTCCACTTT. This codes for CASSQRRGGNSPLHF.

The chain links TRBV7-8 to TRBJ2-5; the D gene is possibly TRBD1 (5 bases). Germline CDR1 and CDR2: SGHVS and FQNEAQ. V lost 4 bases, J lost 3 bases, and 15 bases lay in between. The CDR3 totals 15 residues. CDR3: CASSSQQGAKETQYF. Here the CDR3 DNA reads TGTGCCAGCAGCTCCCAACAAGGGGCGAAAGAGACCCAGTACTTC.

The V gene is TRBV27, the J gene TRBJ2-5; 13 bases match TRBD2. The CDR3 extends over 15 amino acids. V was pared by 6 bases and J by 3 bases, with 4 bases of the junction left unmatched. Germline CDR1 MNHEY, CDR2 SMNVEV (reference sequence). The CDR3 reads CASSPLAGGEETQYF. The CDR3 bases are TGTGCCAGCAGCCCACTAGCGGGAGGGGAAGAGACCCAGTACTTC.

V usage is TRBV6-5 and J usage is TRBJ1-5; D is unclear. V was cut by 0 bases and J by 4 bases, with 7 bases left in between. Germline V gene sequence: CDR1 MNHEY, CDR2 SVGAGI. The CDR3 length is 14 residues. CDR3 nucleotide sequence: TGTGCCAGCAGTTACTCGAGCGGAAATCAGCCCCAGCATTTT. This encodes CASSYSSGNQPQHF.

This clone was seen only once. This sequence joins TRBV11-2 and TRBJ2-4, with D perhaps TRBD2 (5 bases). Germline CDR1 and CDR2: SGHAT and FQNNGV. This CDR3 spans 14 amino acids. The V and J ends lost 2 bases and 7 bases respectively, with 12 bases between them. For the CDR3, the DNA is TGTGCCAGCAGCTTATTCCTAGCTTCGAACATTCAGTACTTC. This encodes CASSLFLASNIQYF.

This rearrangement joins TRBV7-2 to TRBJ1-1; unclear D gene. Germline CDR1 SGHTA, CDR2 FQGNSA. With 6 bases removed from V and 0 bases from J, the gap between germline ends came to 20 bases. CDR3 length: 17 residues. CDR3 loop: CASSKWRALSMNTEAFF. The DNA of the CDR3 is TGTGCCAGCAGTAAGTGGAGGGCTCTTTCTATGAACACTGAAGCTTTCTTT.

The V and J genes are TRBV2 and TRBJ1-6; 7 bases map to TRBD1. CDR3 length: 14 amino acids. CDR1 and CDR2 (germline): SNHLY, FYNNEI. V gave up 8 bases and J gave up 6 bases; unmatched junction bases: 7. CDR3 in DNA: TGTGCCAGCTGTACAGGGGCGGGTAATTCACCCCTCCACTTT. It encodes CASCTGAGNSPLHF.

This clone was counted once. This chain links TRBV6-2 or TRBV6-3 with TRBJ2-3; D unresolved. In germline, CDR1 is MNHEY, CDR2 SVGEGT. The CDR3 spans 15 residues. Trimming shortened V by 5 bases and J by 0 bases, and 12 bases separated the two germline ends. The CDR3 reads CASSLGYPSTDTQYF. CDR3 DNA sequence: TGTGCCAGCAGTCTCGGGTACCCTAGCACAGATACGCAGTATTTT.

The J gene is TRBJ1-2, the V gene TRBV13, with D possibly being TRBD1 (5 bases). CDR3 length equals 16 residues. Trimming removed 6 bases from V and 8 bases from J, with 25 bases in between. Looked up from germline, CDR1 is PRHDT and CDR2 is FYEKMQ (reference sequence). The CDR3 DNA reads as TGTGCCAGCAGTCCAGAGGCGACCAGGGTTACGAGGGGCTACACCTTC. Translating gives CASSPEATRVTRGYTF.